This TCR beta chain comes out of a study of pediatric ulcerative colitis. Profiling relied on immunoSEQ multiplex PCR, and the TCRdb table lists in-frame clones only, not all of them. The table lists under 30,000 clones, 55% to 75% of them singletons. One to two pinch biopsies were taken from the rectum during colonoscopy. V lost 7 bases and J 1 base, leaving 8 bases between the germline ends. CDR3 length equals 14 residues. Germline V gives CDR1 MNHEY, CDR2 SMNVEV (reference sequence). A single count supports this clone. The chain links TRBV27 to TRBJ2-6, with D unresolved. The sequencing sample was made of gut tissue. This sequence originates from a boy aged 5 to 17 with severe ulcerative colitis. The CDR3, as DNA: TGTGCCAGCATGACCGGATCTGGGGCCAACGTCCTGACTTTC. This gives the protein CASMTGSGANVLTF.